This record covers a single TCR beta chain. This clonotype came up many times. The antigen it recognizes is unknown. No base-level quality is on record; no much larger clone is a single base apart. What the time point label conveys for this sample: blood at routine non-recurrence follow-up after resection. Whole RNA extracted from tumor and nontumor lung tissue, or from cryopreserved PBMC samples, was used for TCR sequencing without cell sorting. Only patients with enough RNA available from two or more tumor regions were chosen for TCR sequencing. Library preparation used 5' RACE. The sample was run on a NextSeq 500. To allow correction of PCR and sequencing errors, the TCR library protocol tagged every TCR cDNA molecule with a unique molecular identifier. The authors' analysis ran thus. TCR identification, UMI-based error correction and CDR3 extraction were all carried out with Decombinator tools. Expanded TCRs were defined as those above a frequency of 2 per 1,000, corresponding to the top 1% of the tumor frequency distribution. Rényi diversity was computed with the R vegan package after subsampling each repertoire 100 times to 5,000 TCRs. CDR3 similarity networks were built from amino acid triplet string-kernel similarity, with CDR3s being connected when pairwise similarity was above 0.82. In-frame beta chains were kept once TCRdb had trimmed the public reads at Q25 with fastp and called clones with MiXCR. Entries that share a CDR3 protein sequence are merged under the most common genes and DNA. TCRdb, not the original authors, processed these V and J calls. The sample table shows about 52,000 distinct CDR3 sequences, and less than 9% are seen once. The ten biggest clones cover 35% to 45% of the sample.

These data belong to a study of spatial heterogeneity in lung cancer (dated by TCRdb to between 2018 and 2020). As for the study more broadly: Donors were 70 or so patients with early-stage, untreated non-small cell lung cancer from the lung TRACERx cohort. Follow-up PBMC samples were sequenced whenever available, and the median time to follow-up was roughly two years after resection. Beta-chain transcripts were consistently detected in greater numbers than alpha-chain transcripts, which likely reflects a higher abundance of beta-chain transcripts. In the raw uncorrected reads, each unique combination of TCR and UMI appeared on average more than ten times. The study quantitatively compared TCR alpha and beta repertoires across multiple tumor regions, matched nontumor lung and blood in non-small cell lung cancer. Nonsynonymous mutation counts, determined by whole-exome sequencing of tumor tissue, were related to features of the TCR repertoire. Both alpha and beta chains were TCR-sequenced in approximately 200 tumor regions, 64 matched nontumor lung samples and 45 to 60 PBMC samples obtained at surgery.

Results the study describes overall, beyond this receptor: Additional single-cell paired TCR alpha and beta sequencing was considered necessary to confirm, at a functional level, the hypothesis that regional TCRs recognize regional mutations. Ubiquitous expanded tumor TCRs showed up in blood more often at tumor resection than at routine follow-up. Only approximately 15 patients were included in the comparisons of baseline and follow-up blood repertoires.

CDR1 and CDR2, per the germline V gene (reference sequence), are DFQATT and SNEGSKA. V lost 6 bases and J lost 0 bases; the stretch between them is 12 bases long. Measured from the cysteine to the phenylalanine, the CDR3 is 14 residues long. Here the CDR3 DNA is all that survives: 42 bases in frame from base 1. The clonotype was recovered from a female donor with early-stage non-small cell lung cancer. The rearranged chain carries TRBV20-1 and TRBJ1-5; no D segment can be confidently identified. The material sequenced was PBMCs, taken at follow-up. The CDR3 protein: CSARAGNSNQPQHF. The DNA reads TGCAGTGCCCGAGCGGGGAATAGCAATCAGCCCCAGCATTTT.